This T cell receptor (beta chain) was retrieved from a study of T cell changes during pregnancy in multiple sclerosis. Germline assignment: CDR1 SGHDT and CDR2 YYEEEE. V shed 7 bases and J 2 bases; nucleotides not matched to a gene: 19. CDR3 size: 18 residues. Clones were sequenced by immunoSEQ multiplex PCR, and TCRdb holds only the in-frame ones, with some missing. The data show tens of thousands of clones, roughly nine tenths seen once. The receptor was derived from a female donor with multiple sclerosis, enrolled in a pregnancy study. The material sequenced was peripheral blood, taken before pregnancy. The V gene is TRBV5-6, the J gene TRBJ2-7, with 9 positions matching TRBD2. CDR3 nucleotide sequence: TGTGCCAGCGCAGGGGTGAGTTGGACTAGCGACTTCACCTACGAGCAGTACTTC. Translating it yields CASAGVSWTSDFTYEQYF.